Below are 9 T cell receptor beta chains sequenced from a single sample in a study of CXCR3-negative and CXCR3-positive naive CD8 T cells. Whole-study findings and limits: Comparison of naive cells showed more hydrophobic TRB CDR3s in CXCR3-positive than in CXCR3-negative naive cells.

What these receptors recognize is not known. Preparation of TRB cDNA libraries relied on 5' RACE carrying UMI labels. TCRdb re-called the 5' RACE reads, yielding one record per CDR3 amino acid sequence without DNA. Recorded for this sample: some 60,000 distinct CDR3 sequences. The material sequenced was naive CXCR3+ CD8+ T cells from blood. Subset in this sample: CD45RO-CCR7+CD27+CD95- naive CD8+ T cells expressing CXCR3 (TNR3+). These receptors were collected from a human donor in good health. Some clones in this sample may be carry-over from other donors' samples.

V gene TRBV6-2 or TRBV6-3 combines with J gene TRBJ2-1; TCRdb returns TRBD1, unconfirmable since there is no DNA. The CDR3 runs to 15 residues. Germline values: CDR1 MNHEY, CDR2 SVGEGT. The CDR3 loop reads CASSPREPVYNEQFF.

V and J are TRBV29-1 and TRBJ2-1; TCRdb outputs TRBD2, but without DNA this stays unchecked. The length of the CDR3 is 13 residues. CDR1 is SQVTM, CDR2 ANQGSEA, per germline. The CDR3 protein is CSVDDRVGGEQFF.

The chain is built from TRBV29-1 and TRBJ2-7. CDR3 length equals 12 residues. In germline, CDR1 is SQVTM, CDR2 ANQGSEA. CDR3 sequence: CSVVVRAYEQYF.

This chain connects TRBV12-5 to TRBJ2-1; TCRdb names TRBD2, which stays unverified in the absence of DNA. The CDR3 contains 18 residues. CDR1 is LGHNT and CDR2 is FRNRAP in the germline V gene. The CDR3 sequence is CASGLDTSLAGGLDEQFF. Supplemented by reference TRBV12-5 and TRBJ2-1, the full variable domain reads DARVTQTPRHKVTEMGQEVTMRCQPILGHNTVFWYRQTMMQGLELLAYFRNRAPLDDSGMPKDRFSAEMPDATLATLKIQPSEPRDSAVYFCASGLDTSLAGGLDEQFFGPGTRLTVL.

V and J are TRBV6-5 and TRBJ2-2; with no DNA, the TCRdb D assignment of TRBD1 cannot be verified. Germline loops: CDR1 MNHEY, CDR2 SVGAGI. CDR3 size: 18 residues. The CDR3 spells CASSYPRGRGTLAGELFF.

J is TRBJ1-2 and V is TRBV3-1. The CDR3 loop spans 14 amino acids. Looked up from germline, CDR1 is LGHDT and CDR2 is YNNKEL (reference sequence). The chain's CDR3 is CASSQDGPFYGYTF.

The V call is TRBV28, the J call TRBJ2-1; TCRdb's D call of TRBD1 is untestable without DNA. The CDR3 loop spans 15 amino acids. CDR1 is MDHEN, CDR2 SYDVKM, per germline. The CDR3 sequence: CASSVGGAGVTEQFF.

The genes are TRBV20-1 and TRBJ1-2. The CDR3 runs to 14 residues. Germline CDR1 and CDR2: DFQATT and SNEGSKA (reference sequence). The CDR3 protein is CSAREGDYSRGYTF.

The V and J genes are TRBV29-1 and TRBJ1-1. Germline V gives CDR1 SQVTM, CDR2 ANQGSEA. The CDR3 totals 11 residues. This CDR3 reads CSVEDRTEAFF.